The entry below describes one T cell receptor (beta chain). It has no known antigen specificity. No much larger clone exists at a distance of one base, and base qualities are not known. This specimen belongs to a study of cytomegalovirus exposure and HLA in healthy donors (dated by TCRdb to between 2016 and 2019). For the wider study: An earlier analysis of under 600 of the donors reported 250 to 300 Gb of sequence data and about 100 million unique TCR beta sequences from 150 million to 200 million T cells. An earlier analysis of around 580 of the donors used high-throughput TCR beta sequencing to judge whether each TCR beta V gene segment behaved as functional or pseudogenic. The later analysis used no new phenotypic data to find candidate immune exposures, relying instead on TCR beta sequences and their occurrence across donors. High-throughput TCR immunosequencing, statistical association of individual TCRs with disease status, and machine learning were combined to predict cytomegalovirus infection status. Typing coverage varied by locus: roughly 620-640 donors for A, B, C, DRB1 and DQB1; approximately 560 for DQA1; around 570 for DPA1; under 490 for DPB1. About 320 gigabases of sequencing data and 70 million to 100 million unique TCR sequences were included in an early release covering 550 to 800 HLA-typed donors. All discovery cohort repertoires had been generated using a single sequencing platform. Of the roughly 400 genotyped donors, approximately 80% were placed in the genetic ancestry cluster associated with self-reported Caucasian donors. Alongside the repertoire data, information on donor age, sex, ethnicity and CMV serostatus was compiled. On average, roughly 240,000 unique TCR beta nucleotide sequences were sequenced per donor among 350 to 400 genotyped donors of the cohort, with about 19% of those sequences being non-productive. A later genetic analysis took genome-wide SNP genotypes for about 65% of the 666 donors and used that subset as a discovery cohort. Several DR-DQ haplotypes were treated as single units for association and clustering because of strong linkage in the cohort. Class I and class II HLA loci were covered by the typing at four-digit resolution. Using immunosequencing, the study profiled T cell repertoires from about 620 subjects and related those repertoires to cytomegalovirus serostatus. The study aimed to test whether signatures of past pathogen exposure could be identified by cataloging public T cell receptors. In addition to the first cohort of 666 subjects, a separate validation cohort of 130 or so different subjects was used. A later analysis re-examined previously published TCR beta repertoires from several hundred donors and added high-resolution HLA genotyping to investigate patterns of TCR occurrence. Here is what the overall study found, with its caveats: The cohort was sequenced for TCR beta chains only, and without alpha or paired-chain data the features that could be detected were limited. Because HLA typing was unavailable for some donors at each locus, only the typed subset was used in association tests. Several of the top co-occurrence clusters appeared to be linked to parvovirus B19, influenza, CMV and Epstein-Barr virus, according to a later analysis. A later genetic analysis associated a missense DCLRE1C variant with V-gene and J-gene trimming of TCR beta chains, and an independent cohort replicated the association. When HLA alleles, especially DR and DQ, strongly co-occurred, TCR associations were difficult to assign to individual alleles. A further reported finding was that TCR beta sequences accurately predicted the HLA-A and HLA-B alleles for most subjects in the first cohort. A later analysis associated some 17,000 TCR beta sequences with specific HLA alleles at a false discovery rate of 0.05. The 87-base-pair reads could not distinguish some IMGT-functional V segments, including TRBV6-2 and TRBV6-3, so those segments were excluded. For the cohort, immune exposure information was limited to CMV serostatus. The earlier analysis of approximately 590 of the donors excluded seventeen rarely observed V segments, including chromosome 9 orphons, because counts were too low. Linkage disequilibrium might explain the correlated functional status among segregating V segments, but an unknown experimental factor could not be excluded. The authors suggested that the approach could potentially be generalized to other disease states and immunological phenotypes. Most CMV-associated TCR beta chains appeared to be HLA-restricted in a later analysis, and the HLA associations seemed to be driven largely by CMV exposure. In a later analysis, the rate of TCR association differed among HLA loci, with DRB1 alleles having the most associated TCRs and HLA-C alleles having the fewest. Sequencing depth was assumed to be roughly uniform across donors in the presence/absence analyses, though that assumption may not hold. Cytomegalovirus status was reported to be diagnosed by the classifier with high specificity and sensitivity in both the original and validation cohorts. According to a later genetic analysis, donors in an Asian-associated ancestry cluster had fewer N-insertions in productive TCRs than the approximately 700-donor mean. Compared with equally common non-associated chains, HLA-associated TCR beta chains in a later analysis were more clonally expanded and had lower generation probabilities. Three of the identified cytomegalovirus-associated TCR beta chains were confirmed in vitro to be specific for cytomegalovirus antigens. A total of about 180 TCR beta chains were listed by the study as associated with cytomegalovirus. In an earlier analysis of under 600 of the donors, most TCR beta V segments were observed in productive rearrangements about 87% or about 30% of the time, broadly matching IMGT annotations. A group of highly shared sequence variants was considered likely to be a technical artifact of the sequencing pipeline. Across donors, most TCR sequences were observed very rarely, whereas some public TCRs were present in many individuals.

Germline trimming amounts to 0 bases on V and 5 bases on J, with 3 as the count of junction bases outside the gene matches. Taken from the germline V gene, the CDR1 and CDR2 loops are SGHDT and YYEEEE. CDR3 length: 14 amino acids, cysteine to phenylalanine. Just CDR3 DNA is preserved here, 42 bases in frame from base 1. Receptors were amplified or captured by the immunoSEQ multiplex PCR assay. For the multiplex PCR, a mixture combining 60 forward primers for TCR Vbeta segments and 13 reverse primers for TCR Jbeta segments was used. The CDR3 region of rearranged TCR beta genes was amplified from genomic DNA with a multiplex PCR assay. The Illumina HiSeq System was used to sequence the amplified TCR beta libraries as 87-base-pair reads. On the authors' methods: Across the 670 or so repertoires, a later analysis counted around 80 million unique TCR beta chains, roughly 11 million of which were shared by at least two donors. To remove PCR and sequencing errors, raw reads were error-corrected and collapsed into unique sequences using a nearest-neighbor algorithm that merged closely related sequences. CDR3 sequences were aligned to IMGT reference sequences to assign V, D and J gene segments. For a sequence to be retained, at least a six-nucleotide match to both a V gene segment and a J gene segment was required. Rearrangements were classified as productive when the CDR3 lacked stop codons and remained in frame with V and J, and all other rearrangements were classified as non-productive. CDR3 was defined by IMGT convention, running from the second conserved V-encoded cysteine to the conserved J-encoded phenylalanine. In an earlier analysis of 550 to 650 of the donors, sequences lacking an unambiguous match to a single V gene segment were excluded. An earlier analysis of around 600 of the donors classified V segments as functional when productive rearrangements were above 56.7% and as segregating when the standard deviation between donors was above 5%. A statistical classification framework was built for diagnosing cytomegalovirus status from the catalog of TCR beta chain sequences. A later analysis assigned V and J genes by comparing TCR nucleotide sequences with IMGT/GENE-DB human TR gene sequences. In a later analysis, CDR3 sequences and most-parsimonious VDJ recombination scenarios were assigned using the TCRdist pipeline. In a later analysis, each TCR beta chain was defined by its CDR3 amino acid sequence together with its V-gene family, and reads without a unique V-gene family were excluded. As a way to deal with suspected cross-contamination and a sequencing artifact, a later analysis dropped 450 to 600 nucleotide sequences that were highly shared and had low generation probability. In a later analysis, a clonal expansion index for each public chain was calculated from normalized within-repertoire ranks of inferred template counts. A later analysis computed generation probabilities with a VDJ recombination model fitted to out-of-frame rearrangements, and checked the results against IGoR. Hypergeometric tests were used in a later analysis to score TCR-TCR, TCR-HLA and TCR-CMV co-occurrence, with a repertoire-size bias correction applied to the TCR pairs. A later analysis estimated false discovery rates by permuting HLA or CMV assignments 20 times. In a later analysis, co-occurring TCRs were grouped using DBSCAN, and TCRdist sequence similarity was added for clustering within HLA-allele-positive subsets. Co-occurrence clustering excluded repertoires with fewer than 30,000 or more than 120,000 public chains, plus five with anomalous nucleotide sharing. The clones in this table, taken by TCRdb from immuneACCESS, are in-frame only. Not every clone is retained; where verified, under half of the shortfall comes from an unresolved V gene, and the cause of the rest is unknown. That table gives V, J and clone size, and the DNA gave D and trimming. The sample data list 100,000 to 150,000 clones, and 83% of these were observed just once. The biggest ten clones account for roughly 20% of the sample.

The cohort was made up of hundreds of healthy bone marrow donors. Cohort members were all nominally healthy when sampled, although unrecorded immune exposures were likely present. The donor was CMV seropositive and belonged to the group of over 250 seropositive cohort members. A peripheral blood sample was provided by each donor, and peripheral blood mononuclear cells were used for TCR beta sequencing. The Qiagen DNeasy Blood Extraction Kit was used to extract genomic DNA from the blood cell samples. The receptor was isolated from a man in his late teens or twenties in good health and CMV-seropositive. The sequenced sample consisted of PBMCs. The rearranged chain carries TRBV5-6 and TRBJ2-3; TRBD1 lines up with 7 middle nucleotides. CDR3 sequence: CASSLGRGKDTQYF. In nucleotides, the sequence is TGTGCCAGCAGCTTGGGCAGGGGGAAAGATACGCAGTATTTT.